Following are 2 T cell receptor beta chains from one sample sequenced in a study of cytomegalovirus exposure and HLA in healthy donors. This PCR relied on a set of 60 Vbeta primers and 13 Jbeta primers. Using immunoSEQ multiplex PCR, the repertoire was profiled, and TCRdb retains in-frame clones only, with some absent. The sample includes about 190,000 clones, under 85% of them seen just once. Sample: PBMCs. The receptor set was obtained from a woman aged 18 to 35 in good health and CMV-seronegative.

The chain carries TRBV11-2 and TRBJ2-7, with 11 positions matching TRBD1. The CDR3 spans 15 residues. After removal of 0 bases from V and 6 bases from J, the junction contained 4 bases not matched to a gene. Per the germline V gene, CDR1 is SGHAT and CDR2 is FQNNGV. The CDR3 loop reads CASSLDPGQGGEQYF. The CDR3 DNA follows: TGTGCCAGCAGCTTAGATCCGGGACAGGGGGGCGAGCAGTACTTC.

Note on this clone: Within the sample, other DNA sequences also encode this same CDR3. The chain recombines TRBV29-1 with TRBJ1-1; D remains unclear. Germline CDR1 and CDR2: SQVTM and ANQGSEA. With 6 bases removed from V and 0 bases from J, the gap between germline ends came to 11 bases. The CDR3 spans 13 residues. As DNA, the CDR3 is TGCAGCGTGGCTGGGAGGATGAACACTGAAGCTTTCTTT. Protein: CSVAGRMNTEAFF.